This T cell receptor beta chain was found in a study of CD8+ T cells in alopecia areata. Study context: After 6 to 18 months of tofacitinib, follow-up continued 6 months off drug. Scoring treated patients' severity relied on the percentage of scalp area affected.

V was clipped by 1 base and J by 4 bases; unmatched bases: 6. This CDR3 contains 15 residues. In germline, CDR1 is LNHNV, CDR2 YYDKDF (reference sequence). Treatment defined: oral pan-JAK inhibitor, 5-10 mg twice daily. Alopecia areata patients gave lesional scalp punch biopsies and peripheral blood samples. Sorting from PBMCs produced CD4+ and CD8+ T cells. RNA was extracted and reverse transcribed into cDNA as the sequencing template. Generated by immunoSEQ multiplex PCR, the TCRdb table keeps only in-frame clones and is missing some. The sample lists 130,000 or so clones, about 88% occurring once. The source material was CD8+ T cells sorted from blood, sampled at week 4, from a patient treated with tofacitinib. V and J are TRBV15 and TRBJ2-5; TRBD2 aligns across 7 bases. The source is a human donor with alopecia areata. DNA of the CDR3: TGTGCCACCAGCAGAGCTAGCGGAGTCAGAGAGACCCAGTACTTC. Protein product: CATSRASGVRETQYF.